This T cell receptor beta chain was identified during a study of beta chain features in type 1 diabetes. The whole isolated RNA underwent reverse transcription, so sequencing captured expressed TCRB transcripts. TCRdb's copy holds only in-frame clones and misses some; the assay was immunoSEQ multiplex PCR. The repertoire has about 360,000 clones, 10% to 15% of them found once; the top ten carry 0.008% to 0.011%. CDR3 size: 12 residues. Germline V gene data show CDR1 as SEHNR and CDR2 as FQNEAQ (reference sequence). As to this clone: Its antigen remains unidentified. One junction end disagrees with the germline gene, perhaps due to a read error.

Notes on the study in general: In all four CD4+ subsets, TCRB CDR3 length was significantly, moderately reduced in type 1 diabetes. Patients' naive, central memory and regulatory TCRB repertoires appeared more alike than those of healthy donors.

The clonotype comes from a woman between 18 and 29 years old with type 1 diabetes. The chain carries TRBV7-9 and TRBJ2-7; D is perhaps TRBD2 (5 bases). The material sequenced was naive CD4+ T cells from blood. The CDR3 loop is CASSLAEDGLHF. The CDR3 bases are TGTGCCAGCAGCTTAGCGGAGGACGGGTTGCACTTC.